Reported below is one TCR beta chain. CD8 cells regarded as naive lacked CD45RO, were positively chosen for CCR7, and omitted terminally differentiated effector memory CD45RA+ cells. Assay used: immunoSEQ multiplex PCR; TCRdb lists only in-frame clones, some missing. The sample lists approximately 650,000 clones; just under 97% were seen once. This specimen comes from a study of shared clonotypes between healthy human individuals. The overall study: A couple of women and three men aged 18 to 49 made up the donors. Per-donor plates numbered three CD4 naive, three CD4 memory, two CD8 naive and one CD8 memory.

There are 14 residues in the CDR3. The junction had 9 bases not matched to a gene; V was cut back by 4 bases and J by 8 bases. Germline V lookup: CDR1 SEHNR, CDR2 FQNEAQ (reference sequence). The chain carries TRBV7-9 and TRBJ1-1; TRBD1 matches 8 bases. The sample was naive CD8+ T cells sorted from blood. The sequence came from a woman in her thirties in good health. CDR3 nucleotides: TGTGCCAGCAGCTGGGACAGGCGGTACGAAGAAGCTTTCTTT. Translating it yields CASSWDRRYEEAFF.